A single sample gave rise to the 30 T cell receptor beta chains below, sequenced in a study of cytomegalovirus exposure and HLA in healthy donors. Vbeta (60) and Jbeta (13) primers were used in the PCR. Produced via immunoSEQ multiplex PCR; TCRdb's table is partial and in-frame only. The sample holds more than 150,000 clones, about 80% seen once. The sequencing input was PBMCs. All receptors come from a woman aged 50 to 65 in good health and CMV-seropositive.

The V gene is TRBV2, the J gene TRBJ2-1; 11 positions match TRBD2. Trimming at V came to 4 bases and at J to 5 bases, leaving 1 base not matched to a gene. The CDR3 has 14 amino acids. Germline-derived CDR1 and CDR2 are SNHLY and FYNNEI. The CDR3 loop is CASSGGLADNEQFF. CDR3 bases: TGTGCCAGCAGTGGGGGACTAGCGGACAATGAGCAGTTCTTC.

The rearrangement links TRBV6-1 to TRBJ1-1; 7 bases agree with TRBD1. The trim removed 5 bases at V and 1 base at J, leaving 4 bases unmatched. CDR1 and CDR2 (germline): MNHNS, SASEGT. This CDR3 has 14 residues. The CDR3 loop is CASSPGGTNTEAFF. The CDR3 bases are TGTGCCAGCAGTCCAGGGGGGACGAACACTGAAGCTTTCTTT.

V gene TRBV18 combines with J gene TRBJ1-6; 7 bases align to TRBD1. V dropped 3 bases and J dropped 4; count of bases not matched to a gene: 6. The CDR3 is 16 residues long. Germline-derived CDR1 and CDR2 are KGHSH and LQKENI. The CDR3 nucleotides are TGTGCCAGCTCACCTCCGGGACAGATTTATAATTCACCCCTCCACTTT. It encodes CASSPPGQIYNSPLHF. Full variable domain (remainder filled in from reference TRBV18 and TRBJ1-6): NAGVMQNPRHLVRRRGQEARLRCSPMKGHSHVYWYRQLPEEGLKFMVYLQKENIIDESGMPKERFSAEFPKEGPSILRIQQVVRGDSAAYFCASSPPGQIYNSPLHFGNGTRLTVT.

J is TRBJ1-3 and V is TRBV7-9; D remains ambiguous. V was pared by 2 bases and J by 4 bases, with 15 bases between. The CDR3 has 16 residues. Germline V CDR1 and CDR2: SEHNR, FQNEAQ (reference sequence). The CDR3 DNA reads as TGTGCCAGCAGCTTACTGGAGAAGCGACGGGGAAACACCATATATTTT. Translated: CASSLLEKRRGNTIYF.

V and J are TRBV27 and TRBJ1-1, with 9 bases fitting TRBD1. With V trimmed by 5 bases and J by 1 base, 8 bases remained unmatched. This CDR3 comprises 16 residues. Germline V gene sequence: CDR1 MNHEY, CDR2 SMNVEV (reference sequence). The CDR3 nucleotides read TGTGCCAGCAGTGCTAAGGCGGGACAGGGGAACACTGAAGCTTTCTTT. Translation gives CASSAKAGQGNTEAFF.

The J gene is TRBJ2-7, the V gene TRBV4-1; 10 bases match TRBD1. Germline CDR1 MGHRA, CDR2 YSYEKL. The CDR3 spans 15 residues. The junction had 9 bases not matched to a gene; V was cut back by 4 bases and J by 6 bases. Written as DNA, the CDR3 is TGCGCCAGCAGCCGATCCGGGACAGGGGTAGCCGAGCAGTACTTC. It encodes CASSRSGTGVAEQYF.

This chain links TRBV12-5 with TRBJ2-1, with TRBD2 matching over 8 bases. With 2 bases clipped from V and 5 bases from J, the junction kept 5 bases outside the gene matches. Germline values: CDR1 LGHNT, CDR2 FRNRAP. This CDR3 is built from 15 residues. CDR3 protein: CASGLILAGHNEQFF. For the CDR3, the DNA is TGTGCTAGTGGTTTGATCCTAGCGGGCCACAATGAGCAGTTCTTC. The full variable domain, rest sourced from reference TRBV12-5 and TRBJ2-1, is DARVTQTPRHKVTEMGQEVTMRCQPILGHNTVFWYRQTMMQGLELLAYFRNRAPLDDSGMPKDRFSAEMPDATLATLKIQPSEPRDSAVYFCASGLILAGHNEQFFGPGTRLTVL.

DNA for the CDR3: TGCGCCAGCAGTCGACAGGGAGGCTATGGCTACACCTTC. Amino acid sequence: CASSRQGGYGYTF. The chain couples TRBV4-3 to TRBJ1-2, with 7 positions matching TRBD1. This CDR3 is built from 13 residues. Germline CDR1 is LGHNA and CDR2 is YSLEER. The V segment lost 6 bases and the J segment 4 bases; nucleotides outside the gene matches: 5.

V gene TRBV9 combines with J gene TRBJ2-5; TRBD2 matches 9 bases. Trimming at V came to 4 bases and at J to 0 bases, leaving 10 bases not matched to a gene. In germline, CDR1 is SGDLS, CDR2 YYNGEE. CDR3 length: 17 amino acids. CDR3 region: CASSHPQREEDQETQYF. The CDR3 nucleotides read TGTGCCAGCAGCCACCCCCAGCGGGAGGAGGACCAAGAGACCCAGTACTTC.

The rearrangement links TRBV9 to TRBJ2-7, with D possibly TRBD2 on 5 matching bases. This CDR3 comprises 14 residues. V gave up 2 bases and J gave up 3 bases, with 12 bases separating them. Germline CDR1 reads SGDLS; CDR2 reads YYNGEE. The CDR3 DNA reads TGTGCCAGCAGCGTCGGGTACGGGAACTACGAGCAGTACTTC. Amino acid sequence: CASSVGYGNYEQYF.

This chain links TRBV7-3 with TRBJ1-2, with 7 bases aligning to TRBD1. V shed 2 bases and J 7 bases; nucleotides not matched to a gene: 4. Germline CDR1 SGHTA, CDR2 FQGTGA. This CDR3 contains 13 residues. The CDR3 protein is CASSLPNRGGYTF. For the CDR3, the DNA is TGTGCCAGCAGCTTACCGAACAGGGGTGGCTACACCTTC.

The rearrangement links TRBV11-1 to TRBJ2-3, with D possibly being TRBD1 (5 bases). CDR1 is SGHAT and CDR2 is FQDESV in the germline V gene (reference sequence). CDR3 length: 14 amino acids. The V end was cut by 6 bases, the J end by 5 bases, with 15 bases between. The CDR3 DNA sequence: TGTGCCAGCAGGGATGACAGCCGCGGAGATACGCAGTATTTT. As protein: CASRDDSRGDTQYF.

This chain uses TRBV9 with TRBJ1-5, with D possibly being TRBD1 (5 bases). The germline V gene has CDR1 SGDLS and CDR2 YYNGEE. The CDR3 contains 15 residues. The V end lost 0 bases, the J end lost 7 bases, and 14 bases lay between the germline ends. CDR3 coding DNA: TGTGCCAGCAGCGTAGATCCCCAGGGTCGGCAGCCCCAGCATTTT. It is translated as CASSVDPQGRQPQHF.

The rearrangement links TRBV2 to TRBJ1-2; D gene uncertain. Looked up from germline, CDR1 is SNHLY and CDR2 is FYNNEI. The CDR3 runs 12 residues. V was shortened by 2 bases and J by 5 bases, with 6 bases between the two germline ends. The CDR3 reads CASSELRYGYTF. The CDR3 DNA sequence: TGTGCCAGCAGTGAATTACGGTATGGCTACACCTTC.

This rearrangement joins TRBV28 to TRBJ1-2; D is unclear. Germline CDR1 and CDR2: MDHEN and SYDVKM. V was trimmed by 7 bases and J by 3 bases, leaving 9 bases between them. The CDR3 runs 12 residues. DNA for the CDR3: TGTGCCAGCATGCGGCTCGACTATGGCTACACCTTC. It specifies CASMRLDYGYTF.

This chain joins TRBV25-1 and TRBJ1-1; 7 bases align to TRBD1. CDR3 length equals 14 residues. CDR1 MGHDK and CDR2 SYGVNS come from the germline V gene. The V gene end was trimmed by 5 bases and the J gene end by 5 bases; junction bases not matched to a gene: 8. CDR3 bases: TGTGCCAGCAGTTACAGGGGAGTGAGGACTGAAGCTTTCTTT. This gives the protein CASSYRGVRTEAFF.

The CDR3 DNA sequence: TGTGCCAGCAGCCCACAGGGAAATGAAGCTTTCTTT. Its translation is CASSPQGNEAFF. The rearrangement uses TRBV16 and TRBJ1-1, with D possibly matching TRBD1 (6 bases). Between the trimmed V and J ends, which lost 4 bases and 7 bases, there was a span of 10 bases. Germline V CDR1 and CDR2: KGHSY, FQNENV. The CDR3 has 12 amino acids. Drawing the rest from reference TRBV16 and TRBJ1-1, the complete variable domain is GEEVAQTPKHLVRGEGQKAKLYCAPIKGHSYVFWYQQVLKNEFKFLISFQNENVFDETGMPKERFSAKCLPNSPCSLEIQATKLEDSAVYFCASSPQGNEAFFGQGTRLTVV.

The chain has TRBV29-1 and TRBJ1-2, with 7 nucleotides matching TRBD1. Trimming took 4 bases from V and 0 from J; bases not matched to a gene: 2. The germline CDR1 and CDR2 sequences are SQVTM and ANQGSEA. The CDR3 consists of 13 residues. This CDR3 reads CSVGQGPNYGYTF. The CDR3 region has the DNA TGCAGCGTTGGACAGGGACCTAACTATGGCTACACCTTC. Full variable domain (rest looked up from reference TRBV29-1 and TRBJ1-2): SAVISQKPSRDICQRGTSLTIQCQVDSQVTMMFWYRQQPGQSLTLIATANQGSEATYESGFVIDKFPISRPNLTFSTLTVSNMSPEDSSIYLCSVGQGPNYGYTFGSGTRLTVV.

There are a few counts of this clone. Here the CDR3 DNA reads TGTGCCACCAGCAGAGGATTAGCGGCGGGTAACAATGAGCAGTTCTTC. Translated: CATSRGLAAGNNEQFF. The rearrangement uses TRBV15 and TRBJ2-1, with D perhaps TRBD2 (6 bases). Germline V gene sequence: CDR1 LNHNV, CDR2 YYDKDF (reference sequence). V was pared by 1 base and J by 5 bases, with 15 bases between. The CDR3 covers 16 residues.

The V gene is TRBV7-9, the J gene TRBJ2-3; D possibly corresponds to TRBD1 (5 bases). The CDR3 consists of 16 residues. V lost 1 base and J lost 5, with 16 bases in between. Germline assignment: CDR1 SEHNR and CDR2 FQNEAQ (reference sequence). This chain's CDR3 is CASSLDGAQARDTQYF. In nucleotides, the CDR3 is TGTGCCAGCAGCTTAGATGGTGCACAGGCCAGAGATACGCAGTATTTT.

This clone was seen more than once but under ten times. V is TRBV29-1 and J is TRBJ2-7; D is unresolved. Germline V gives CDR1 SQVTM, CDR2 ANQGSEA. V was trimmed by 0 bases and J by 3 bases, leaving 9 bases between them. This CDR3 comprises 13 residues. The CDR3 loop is CSVEDGVDYEQYF. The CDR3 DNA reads TGCAGCGTTGAAGATGGAGTTGACTACGAGCAGTACTTC.

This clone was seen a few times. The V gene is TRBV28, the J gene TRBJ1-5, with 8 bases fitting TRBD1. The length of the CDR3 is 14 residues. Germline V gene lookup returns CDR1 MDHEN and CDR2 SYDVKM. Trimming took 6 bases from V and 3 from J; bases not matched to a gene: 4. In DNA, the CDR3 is TGTGCCAGCAGACGGACAGGGAACAATCAGCCCCAGCATTTT. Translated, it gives CASRRTGNNQPQHF.

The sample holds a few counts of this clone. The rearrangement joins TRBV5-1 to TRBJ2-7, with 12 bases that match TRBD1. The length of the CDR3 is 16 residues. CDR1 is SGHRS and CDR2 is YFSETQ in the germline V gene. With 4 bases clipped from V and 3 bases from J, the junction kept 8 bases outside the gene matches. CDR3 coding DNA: TGCGCCAGCAGCGCGGGACAGGGGGCCTGGGACTACGAGCAGTACTTC. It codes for CASSAGQGAWDYEQYF.

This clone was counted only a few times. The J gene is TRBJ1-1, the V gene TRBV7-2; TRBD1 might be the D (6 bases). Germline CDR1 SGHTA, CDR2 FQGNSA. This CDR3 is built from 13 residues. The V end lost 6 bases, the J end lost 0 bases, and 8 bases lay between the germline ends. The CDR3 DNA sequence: TGTGCCAGCAGAGCAGGGGTGAACACTGAAGCTTTCTTT. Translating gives CASRAGVNTEAFF.

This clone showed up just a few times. The CDR3 reads CASSDGTSGRPYEQYF. The DNA for the CDR3 is TGTGCCAGCAGTGACGGGACTAGCGGGCGGCCCTACGAGCAGTACTTC. The rearrangement joins TRBV7-2 to TRBJ2-7; 12 bases line up with TRBD2. After removal of 6 bases from V and 2 bases from J, the junction contained 8 bases not matched to a gene. The CDR3 length is 16 residues. Germline V gives CDR1 SGHTA, CDR2 FQGNSA.

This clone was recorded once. The CDR3 loop is CASSSDRNQPQHF. The CDR3 DNA reads as TGTGCCAGCAGCTCGGACAGGAATCAGCCCCAGCATTTT. The chain combines TRBV7-2 with TRBJ1-5, with 7 nucleotides matching TRBD1. After removal of 4 bases from V and 4 bases from J, the junction contained 1 base not matched to a gene. Germline-derived CDR1 and CDR2 are SGHTA and FQGNSA. The CDR3 sequence is 13 residues long.

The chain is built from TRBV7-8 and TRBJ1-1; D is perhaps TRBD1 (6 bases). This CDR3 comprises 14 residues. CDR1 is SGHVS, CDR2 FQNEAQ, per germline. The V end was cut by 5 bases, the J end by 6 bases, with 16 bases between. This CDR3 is CASSLTRTGPEAFF. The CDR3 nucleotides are TGTGCCAGCAGCCTCACTCGTACAGGGCCTGAAGCTTTCTTT.

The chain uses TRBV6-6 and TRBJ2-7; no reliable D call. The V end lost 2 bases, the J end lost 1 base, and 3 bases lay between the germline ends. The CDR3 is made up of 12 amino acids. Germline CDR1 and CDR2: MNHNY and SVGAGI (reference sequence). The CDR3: CASSYRSYEQYF. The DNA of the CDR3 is TGTGCCAGCAGTTACCGTTCCTACGAGCAGTACTTC.

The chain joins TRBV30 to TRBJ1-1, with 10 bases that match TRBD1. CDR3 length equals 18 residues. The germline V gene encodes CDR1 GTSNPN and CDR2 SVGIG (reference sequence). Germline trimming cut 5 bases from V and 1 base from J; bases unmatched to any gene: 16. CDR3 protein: CAWERGKTGGAGNTEAFF. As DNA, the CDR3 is TGTGCCTGGGAGCGGGGCAAGACAGGGGGCGCGGGGAACACTGAAGCTTTCTTT.

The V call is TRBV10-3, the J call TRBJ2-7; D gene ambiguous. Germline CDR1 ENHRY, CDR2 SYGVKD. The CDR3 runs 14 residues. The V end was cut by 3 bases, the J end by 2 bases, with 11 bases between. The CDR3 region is CAISDQTFPYEQYF. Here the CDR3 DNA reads TGTGCCATCAGTGACCAGACATTTCCCTACGAGCAGTACTTC.